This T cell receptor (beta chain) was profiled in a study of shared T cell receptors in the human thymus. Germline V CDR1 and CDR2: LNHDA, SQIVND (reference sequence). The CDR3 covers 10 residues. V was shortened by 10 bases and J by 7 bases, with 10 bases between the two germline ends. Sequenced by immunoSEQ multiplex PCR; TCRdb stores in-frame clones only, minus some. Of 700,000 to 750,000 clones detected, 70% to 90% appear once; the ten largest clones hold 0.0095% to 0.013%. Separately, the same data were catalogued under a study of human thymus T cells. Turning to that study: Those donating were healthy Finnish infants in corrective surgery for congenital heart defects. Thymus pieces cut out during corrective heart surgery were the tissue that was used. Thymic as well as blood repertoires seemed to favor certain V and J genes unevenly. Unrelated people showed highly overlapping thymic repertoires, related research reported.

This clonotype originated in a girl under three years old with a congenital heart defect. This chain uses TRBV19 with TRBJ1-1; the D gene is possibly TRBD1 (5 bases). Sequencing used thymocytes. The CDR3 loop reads CATRGVEAFF. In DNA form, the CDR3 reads TGTGCCACCCGGGGGGTTGAAGCTTTCTTT.